This TCR beta chain was observed in a study of OX40 agonist ivuxolimab in advanced cancers. Regarding the research as a whole: Ivuxolimab was a fully human IgG2 agonistic monoclonal antibody targeting the costimulatory receptor OX40 (CD134). The monotherapy dose-escalation portion (N = 52 patients) of the phase I ivuxolimab trial is reported in the paper. Prior anti-PD-1, anti-PD-L1 or anti-CTLA-4 therapy was permitted, and approximately 39% of dose-escalation patients had received checkpoint inhibitors. The purpose of peripheral TCRbeta sequencing was to test whether ivuxolimab changed TCR sequence diversity and led to clonal T-cell expansion. Intravenous ivuxolimab was administered to patients every 2 weeks at six dose levels: 0.01, 0.1, 0.3, 1.5, 3 and 10 mg/kg. Partial responses occurred in three dose-escalation patients, of whom one had hepatocellular carcinoma and two had cutaneous melanoma. Of the approximately 50 dose-escalation patients, hepatocellular carcinoma was present in roughly 19, melanoma in about 15, renal cell carcinoma in 9 and head and neck cancer in 9. In the dose-escalation cohort, 70% to 90% of patients were male, and the mean age was 60 years with a range of roughly 23 to 90.

To sequence the TCRbeta CDR3 region, genomic DNA was isolated from the sorted cells. The immunoSEQ Assay was used for sequencing of TCRbeta CDR3 regions. Imported from immuneACCESS, the table was reduced by TCRdb to in-frame sequences with V and J called. These copies leave out some clones; in studies compared against another copy, an unresolved V gene accounts for under half, and the cause of the remainder is not known. The sample data list roughly 29,000 clones, and roughly nine tenths of these were observed just once. The ten top clones hold about 8.4% of the sample. As to this clone: Its binding antigen is unknown. Base quality data are lacking; no much larger clone is found one base away.

Patients with autoimmune disease history or receiving systemic immunosuppression were excluded from the trial. Peripheral blood for TCR sequencing was collected from all dose cohorts at baseline, on cycle 4 day 1, and on cycle 7 day 1. Samples were obtained from an open-label, multicenter, first-in-human phase I dose-escalation trial of ivuxolimab. Adults with locally advanced or metastatic melanoma, renal cell, hepatocellular, or head and neck squamous cell carcinoma were enrolled in the trial. Before TCR sequencing, CD4+ T cells and CD8+ T cells from peripheral blood were sorted into separate populations. What the authors observed across the whole study: Partial responders in the 0.1-3.0 mg/kg groups had among the lowest normalized peripheral clonal expansion, especially among CD8+ T cells. On average, CD8+ T cells showed more expanded clones than CD4+ T cells after ivuxolimab. At doses of 0.1 to 3.0 mg/kg, clonal expansion of both CD4+ and CD8+ T cells in blood was seen between baseline and week 6. Low levels of normalized T-cell clonal expansion were also seen in some patients who did not respond. Antigen specificity was not determined for the clonally expanded peripheral T cells.

The input for sequencing was CD4+ or CD8+ T cells sorted from blood, taken in a trial of the OX40 agonist ivuxolimab. The clonotype was recovered from an adult with an advanced solid tumor such as melanoma, head and neck, liver or kidney cancer.

The CDR3 has the sequence CASSLGGDAEAFF. The DNA is TGTGCCAGCAGCTTGGGCGGCGACGCTGAAGCTTTCTTT. The V gene is TRBV5-4 and the J gene is TRBJ1-1; the D gene is unclear. According to the germline V gene (reference sequence), CDR1 reads SGHNT and CDR2 reads YYREEE. Relative to germline, V is 0 bases shorter and J is 6 bases shorter, with 9 bases between their ends. The CDR3 has 13 amino acids, counting the end cysteine and phenylalanine. The entry retains the CDR3 DNA only, 39 bases that are in frame from base 1.